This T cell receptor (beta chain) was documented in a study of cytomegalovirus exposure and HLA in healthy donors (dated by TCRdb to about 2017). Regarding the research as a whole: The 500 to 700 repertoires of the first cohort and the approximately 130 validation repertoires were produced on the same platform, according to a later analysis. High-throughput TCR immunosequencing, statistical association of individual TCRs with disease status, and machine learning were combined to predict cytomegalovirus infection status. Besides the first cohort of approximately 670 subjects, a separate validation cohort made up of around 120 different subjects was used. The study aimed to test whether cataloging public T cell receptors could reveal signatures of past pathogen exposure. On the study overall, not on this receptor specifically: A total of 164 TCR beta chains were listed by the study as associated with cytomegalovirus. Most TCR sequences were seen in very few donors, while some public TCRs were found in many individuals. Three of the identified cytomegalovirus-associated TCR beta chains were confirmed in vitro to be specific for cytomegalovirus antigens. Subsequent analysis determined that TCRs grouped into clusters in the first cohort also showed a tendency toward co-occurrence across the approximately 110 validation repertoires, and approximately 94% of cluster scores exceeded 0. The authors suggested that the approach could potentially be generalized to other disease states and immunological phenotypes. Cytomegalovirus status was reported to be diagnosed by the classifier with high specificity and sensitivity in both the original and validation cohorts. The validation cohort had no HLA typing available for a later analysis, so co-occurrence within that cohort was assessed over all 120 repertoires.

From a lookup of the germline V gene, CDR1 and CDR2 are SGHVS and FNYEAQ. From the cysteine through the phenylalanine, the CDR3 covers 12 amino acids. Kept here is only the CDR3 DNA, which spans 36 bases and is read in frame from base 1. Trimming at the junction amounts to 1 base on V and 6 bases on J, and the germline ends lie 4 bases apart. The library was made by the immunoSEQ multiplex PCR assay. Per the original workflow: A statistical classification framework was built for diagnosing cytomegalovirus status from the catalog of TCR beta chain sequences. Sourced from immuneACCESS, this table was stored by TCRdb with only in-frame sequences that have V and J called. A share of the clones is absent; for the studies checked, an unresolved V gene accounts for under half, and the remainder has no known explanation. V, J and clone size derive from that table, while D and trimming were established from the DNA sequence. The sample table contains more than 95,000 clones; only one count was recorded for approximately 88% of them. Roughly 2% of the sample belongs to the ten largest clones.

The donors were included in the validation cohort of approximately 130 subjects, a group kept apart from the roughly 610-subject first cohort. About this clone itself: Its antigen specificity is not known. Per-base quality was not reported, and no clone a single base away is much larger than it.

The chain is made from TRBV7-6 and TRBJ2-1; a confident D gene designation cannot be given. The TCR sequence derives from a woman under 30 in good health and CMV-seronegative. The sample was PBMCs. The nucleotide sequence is TGTGCCAGCAGCTTAGGCAGCAATGAGCAGTTCTTC. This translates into CASSLGSNEQFF.